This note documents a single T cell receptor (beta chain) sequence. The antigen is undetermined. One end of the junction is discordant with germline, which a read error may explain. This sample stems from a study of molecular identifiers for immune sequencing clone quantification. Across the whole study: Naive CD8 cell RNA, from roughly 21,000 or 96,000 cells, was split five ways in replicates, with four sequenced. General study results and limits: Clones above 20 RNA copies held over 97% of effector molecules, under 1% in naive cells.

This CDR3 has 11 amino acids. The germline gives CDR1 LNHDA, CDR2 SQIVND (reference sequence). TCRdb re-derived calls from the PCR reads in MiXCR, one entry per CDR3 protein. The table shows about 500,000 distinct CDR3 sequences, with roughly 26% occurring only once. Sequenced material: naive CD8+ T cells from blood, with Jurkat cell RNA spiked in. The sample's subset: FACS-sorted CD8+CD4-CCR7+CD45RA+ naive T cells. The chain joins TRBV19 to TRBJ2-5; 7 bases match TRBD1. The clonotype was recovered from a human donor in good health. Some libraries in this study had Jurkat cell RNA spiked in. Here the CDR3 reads CASRGTEPQYF. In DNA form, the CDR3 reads TGTGCCTCCAGGGGGACAGAGCCCCAGTACTTC. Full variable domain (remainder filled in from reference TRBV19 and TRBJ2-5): DGGITQSPKYLFRKEGQNVTLSCEQNLNHDAMYWYRQDPGQGLRLIYYSQIVNDFQKGDIAEGYSVSREKKESFPLTVTSAQKNPTAFYLCASRGTEPQYFGPGTRLLVL.